The 9 T cell receptor beta chains presented below share a single source sample, sequenced in a study of Graves' ophthalmopathy and Graves' hyperthyroidism. Beta-chain TCR CDR3 regions were amplified from RNA transcripts. Second-round multiplex PCR came after a first-round RT-PCR that employed HTBI primers. TCRdb itself ran the multiplex PCR reads through MiXCR, one entry per CDR3 protein. The sample yields about half a million distinct CDR3 sequences, roughly 14% seen once. Material for sequencing was blood. The receptors here all came from a woman aged 30 to 39 with Graves' ophthalmopathy.

This clonotype showed up many times. The CDR3 nucleotides read TGTGCCAGCAGCCTTGATACCAGGCGAGAGACCCAGTACTTC. Its translation is CASSLDTRRETQYF. The chain links TRBV7-9 to TRBJ2-5; no reliable D call. CDR1 is SEHNR and CDR2 is FQNEAQ in the germline V gene (reference sequence). The CDR3 runs to 14 residues. V shed 5 bases and J shed 4 bases, with 14 bases lying between them.

This clonotype was counted many times. The chain joins TRBV10-3 to TRBJ1-2; TRBD1 is a possible D gene (6 bases). In germline, CDR1 is ENHRY, CDR2 SYGVKD. The length of the CDR3 is 15 residues. The V end was cut by 4 bases, the J end by 3 bases, with 15 bases between. CDR3 nucleotide sequence: TGTGCCATCAGTGCCCCGGGGGACATCTACTATGGCTACACCTTC. It translates to CAISAPGDIYYGYTF.

This clonotype was observed many times. The V call is TRBV5-1, the J call TRBJ1-5; no definite D call. Germline CDR1 SGHRS, CDR2 YFSETQ. This CDR3 comprises 13 residues. The V gene lost 0 bases and the J gene lost 6 bases, with 7 bases spanning the gap. The CDR3 DNA is TGCGCCAGCAGCTTGGAGGGCGGTCAGCCCCAGCATTTT. Protein sequence: CASSLEGGQPQHF.

This clonotype was observed a handful of times. This sequence joins TRBV15 and TRBJ1-1, with 8 nucleotides matching TRBD1. This CDR3 region has 15 residues. V shed 1 base and J 4 bases; nucleotides not matched to a gene: 5. Germline values: CDR1 LNHNV, CDR2 YYDKDF (reference sequence). The CDR3 DNA reads as TGTGCCACCAGCAGAGCCCAGACAGGGGCCACTGAAGCTTTCTTT. Translated: CATSRAQTGATEAFF.

The chain employs TRBV30 and TRBJ1-1; D is ambiguous. CDR1 is GTSNPN, CDR2 SVGIG, per germline (reference sequence). Trimming took off 5 bases at V and 11 bases at J, with 12 bases between the two ends. This CDR3 is 10 amino acids long. As DNA, the CDR3 is TGTGCCTGGTCTGATAGAGTGGCTTTCTTT. This gives the protein CAWSDRVAFF.

The V and J genes are TRBV20-1 and TRBJ2-2, with TRBD2 matching over 14 bases. The CDR3 is 14 amino acids. Germline assignment: CDR1 DFQATT and CDR2 SNEGSKA (reference sequence). Trimming took 6 bases from V and 7 from J; bases not matched to a gene: 4. The DNA for the CDR3 is TGCAGTGCAAGGACTAGCGGGAGGTTCGGGGAGCTGTTTTTT. It translates to CSARTSGRFGELFF.

The table lists this clonotype with many counts. The CDR3 DNA is TGTGCCAGCAGTCGTGGGGGCGGAAACATTCAGTACTTC. This gives the protein CASSRGGGNIQYF. The chain joins TRBV12-3 or TRBV12-4 to TRBJ2-4, with a weak D call TRBD1 (6 bases). This CDR3 comprises 13 residues. V was pared by 5 bases and J by 6 bases, with 11 bases between.

This clonotype was seen repeatedly, ten times or more. The chain has TRBV7-6 and TRBJ1-3; no firm D call. Germline values: CDR1 SGHVS, CDR2 FNYEAQ. V was clipped by 2 bases and J by 0 bases, with 11 bases between them. The CDR3 is 16 residues long. CDR3 sequence: CASSLNWADSGNTIYF. The CDR3 region has the DNA TGTGCCAGCAGCTTAAATTGGGCGGACTCTGGAAACACCATATATTTT.

Ten or more counts support this clonotype. V and J are TRBV12-3 or TRBV12-4 and TRBJ1-5; 7 bases are shared with TRBD1. Trimming removed 8 bases from V and 4 bases from J; junction bases left unmatched: 8. CDR3 length equals 14 residues. CDR3 nucleotide sequence: TGTGCCAGCTGGGGGGGACAGAGAAATCAGCCCCAGCATTTT. Its protein product is CASWGGQRNQPQHF.